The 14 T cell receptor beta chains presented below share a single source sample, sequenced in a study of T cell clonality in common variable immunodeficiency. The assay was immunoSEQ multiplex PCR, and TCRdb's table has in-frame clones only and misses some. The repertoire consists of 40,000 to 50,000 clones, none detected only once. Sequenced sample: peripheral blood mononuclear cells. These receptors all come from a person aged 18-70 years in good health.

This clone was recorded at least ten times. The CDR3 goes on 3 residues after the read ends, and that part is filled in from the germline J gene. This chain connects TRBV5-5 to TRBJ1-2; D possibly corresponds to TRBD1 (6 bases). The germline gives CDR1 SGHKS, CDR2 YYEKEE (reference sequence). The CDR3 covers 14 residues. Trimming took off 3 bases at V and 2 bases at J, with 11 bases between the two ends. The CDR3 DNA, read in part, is TGTGCCAGCAGCTCCGGGACACTGAACTATGGC. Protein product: CASSSGTLNYG. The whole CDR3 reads CASSSGTLNYGYTF.

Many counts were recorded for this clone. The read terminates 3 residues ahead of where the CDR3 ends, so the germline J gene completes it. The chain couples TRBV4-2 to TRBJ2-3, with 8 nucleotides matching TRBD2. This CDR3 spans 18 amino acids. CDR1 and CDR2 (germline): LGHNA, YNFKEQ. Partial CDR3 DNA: TGTGCCAGCAGCCGGACAATCAGGACTAGCATCTTGCAAGAGACG. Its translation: CASSRTIRTSILQET. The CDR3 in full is CASSRTIRTSILQETQYF.

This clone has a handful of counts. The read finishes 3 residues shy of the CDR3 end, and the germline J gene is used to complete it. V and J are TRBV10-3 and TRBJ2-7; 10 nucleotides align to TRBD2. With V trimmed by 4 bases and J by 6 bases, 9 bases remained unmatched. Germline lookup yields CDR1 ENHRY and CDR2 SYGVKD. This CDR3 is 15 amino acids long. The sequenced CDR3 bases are TGTGCCATCAGTGTAACTAGCGGGGCGTCTCGCGAG. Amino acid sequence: CAISVTSGASRE. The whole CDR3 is CAISVTSGASREQYF.

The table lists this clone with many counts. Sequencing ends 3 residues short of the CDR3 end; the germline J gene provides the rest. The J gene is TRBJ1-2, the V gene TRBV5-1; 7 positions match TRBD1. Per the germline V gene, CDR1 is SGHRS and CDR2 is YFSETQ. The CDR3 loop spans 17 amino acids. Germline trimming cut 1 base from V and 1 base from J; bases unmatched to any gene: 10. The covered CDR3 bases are TGCGCCAGCAGCTTGCCTCCGGGACAGACCTTTAACTATGGC. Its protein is CASSLPPGQTFNYG. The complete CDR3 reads CASSLPPGQTFNYGYTF.

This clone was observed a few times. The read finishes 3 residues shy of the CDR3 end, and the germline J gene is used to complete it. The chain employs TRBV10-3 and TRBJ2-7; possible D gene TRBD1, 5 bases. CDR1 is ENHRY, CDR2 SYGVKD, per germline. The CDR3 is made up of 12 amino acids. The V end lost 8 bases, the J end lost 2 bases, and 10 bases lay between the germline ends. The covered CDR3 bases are TGTGCCATCGGGCAGGGTCCCTACGAG. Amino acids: CAIGQGPYE. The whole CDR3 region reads CAIGQGPYEQYF.

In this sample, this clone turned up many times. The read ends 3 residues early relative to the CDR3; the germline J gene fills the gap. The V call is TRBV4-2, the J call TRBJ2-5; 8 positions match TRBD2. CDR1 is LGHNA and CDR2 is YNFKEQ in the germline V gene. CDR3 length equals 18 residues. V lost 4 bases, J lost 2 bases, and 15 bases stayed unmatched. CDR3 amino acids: CASSRTIRTSILQETQYF. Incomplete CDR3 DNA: TGTGCCAGCAGCCGGACAATCAGGACTAGCATCTTGCAAGAGACC.

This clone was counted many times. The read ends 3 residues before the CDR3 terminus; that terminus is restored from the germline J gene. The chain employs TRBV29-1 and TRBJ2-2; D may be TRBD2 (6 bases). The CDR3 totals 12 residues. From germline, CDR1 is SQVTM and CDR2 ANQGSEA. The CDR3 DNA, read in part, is TGCAGCGTTGAAGTGGGCGGGGAAAAG. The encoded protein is CSVEVGGEK. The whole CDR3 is CSVEVGGEKLFF.

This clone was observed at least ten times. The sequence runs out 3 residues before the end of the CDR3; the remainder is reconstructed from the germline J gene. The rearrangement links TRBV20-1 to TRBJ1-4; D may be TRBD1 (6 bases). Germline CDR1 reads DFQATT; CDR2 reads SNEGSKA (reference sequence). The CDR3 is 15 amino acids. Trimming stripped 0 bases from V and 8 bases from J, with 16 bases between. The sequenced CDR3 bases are TGCAGTGCTAGAGATCAGTACAGGGTAGAAGAAAAA. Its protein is CSARDQYRVEEK. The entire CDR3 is CSARDQYRVEEKLFF.

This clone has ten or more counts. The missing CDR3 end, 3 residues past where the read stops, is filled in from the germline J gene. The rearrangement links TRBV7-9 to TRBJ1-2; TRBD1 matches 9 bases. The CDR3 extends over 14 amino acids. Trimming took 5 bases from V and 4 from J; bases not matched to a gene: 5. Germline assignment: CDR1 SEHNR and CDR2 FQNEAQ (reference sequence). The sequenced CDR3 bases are TGTGCCAGCAGCCCGGGACAGGGCCCCTATGGC. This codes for CASSPGQGPYG. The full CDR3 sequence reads CASSPGQGPYGYTF.

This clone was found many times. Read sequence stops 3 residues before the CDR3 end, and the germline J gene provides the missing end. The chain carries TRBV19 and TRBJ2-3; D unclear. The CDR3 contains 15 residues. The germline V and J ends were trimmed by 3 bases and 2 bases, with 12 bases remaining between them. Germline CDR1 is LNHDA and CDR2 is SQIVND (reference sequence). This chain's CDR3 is CASSIQATYTDTQYF. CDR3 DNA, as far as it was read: TGTGCCAGTAGTATCCAGGCTACGTACACAGATACG.

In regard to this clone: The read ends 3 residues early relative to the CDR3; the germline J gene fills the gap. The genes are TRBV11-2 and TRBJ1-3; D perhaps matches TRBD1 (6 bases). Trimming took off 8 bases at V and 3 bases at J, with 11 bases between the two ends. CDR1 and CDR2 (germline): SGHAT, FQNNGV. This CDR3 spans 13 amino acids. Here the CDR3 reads CASRGQHGNTIYF. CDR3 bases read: TGTGCCAGCCGAGGACAGCATGGAAACACC.

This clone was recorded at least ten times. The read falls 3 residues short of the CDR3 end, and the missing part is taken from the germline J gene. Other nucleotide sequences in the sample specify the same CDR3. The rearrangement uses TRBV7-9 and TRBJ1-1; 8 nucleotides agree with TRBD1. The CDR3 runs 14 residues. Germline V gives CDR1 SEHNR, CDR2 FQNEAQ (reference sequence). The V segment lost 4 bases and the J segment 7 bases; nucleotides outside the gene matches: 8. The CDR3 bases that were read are TGTGCCAGCAGCTCTTCCGGGACAGGAATTGAA. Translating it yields CASSSSGTGIE. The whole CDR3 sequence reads CASSSSGTGIEAFF.

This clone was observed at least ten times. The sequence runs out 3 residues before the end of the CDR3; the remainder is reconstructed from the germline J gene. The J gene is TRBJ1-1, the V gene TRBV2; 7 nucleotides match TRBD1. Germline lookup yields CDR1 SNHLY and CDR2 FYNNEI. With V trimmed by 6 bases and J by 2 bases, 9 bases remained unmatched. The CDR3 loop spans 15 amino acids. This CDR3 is CASRDLQGRNTEAFF. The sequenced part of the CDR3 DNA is TGTGCCAGCAGAGATTTACAGGGGAGAAACACTGAA.

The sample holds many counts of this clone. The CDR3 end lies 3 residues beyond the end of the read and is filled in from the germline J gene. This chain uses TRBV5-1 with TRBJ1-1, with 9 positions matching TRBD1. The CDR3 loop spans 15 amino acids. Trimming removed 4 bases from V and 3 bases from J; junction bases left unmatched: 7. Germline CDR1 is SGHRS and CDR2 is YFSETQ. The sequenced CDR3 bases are TGCGCCAGCAGCCTCGGGACAGGGTTGGACACTGAA. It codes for CASSLGTGLDTE. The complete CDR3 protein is CASSLGTGLDTEAFF. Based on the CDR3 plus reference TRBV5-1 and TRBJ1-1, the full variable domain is KAGVTQTPRYLIKTRGQQVTLSCSPISGHRSVSWYQQTPGQGLQFLFEYFSETQRNKGNFPGRFSGRQFSNSRSEMNVSTLELGDSALYLCASSLGTGLDTEAFFGQGTRLTVV.